Listed below are T cell receptor beta chains from one sample, sequenced in a study of radiation and T cells in renal cell carcinoma. Profiling relied on immunoSEQ multiplex PCR, and the TCRdb table lists in-frame clones only, not all of them. The top ten clones hold 10% to 15% of a sample with 160,000 or so clones, roughly 86% of them seen once. The sample was blood, taken from a patient whose treatment included radiotherapy and nephrectomy. Receptors were obtained from a woman aged 45-59 years with renal cell carcinoma. CDR3s include the opening cysteine and the closing phenylalanine or tryptophan. D genes are given only for firm matches. The size entry is marked missing in some rows and otherwise reads once, few, many or a size class.

clone_size	v_call	j_call	d_call	cdr3_nt	cdr3_aa
-	TRBV11-2	TRBJ1-3	-	TGTGCCAGCAGCTTAGATTACCAGGGAAACACCATATATTTT	CASSLDYQGNTIYF
-	TRBV6-1	TRBJ1-2	-	TGTGCCAGCAGTGCTACGGGCTTCTATGGCTACACCTTC	CASSATGFYGYTF
-	TRBV6-5	TRBJ2-7	TRBD1	TGTGCCAGCAGTTTCAGGACAGGGGGTGCCACCTACGAGCAGTACTTC	CASSFRTGGATYEQYF
-	TRBV14	TRBJ1-5	-	TGTGCCAGCAGCCAAGGAGGGGGCAATCAGCCCCAGCATTTT	CASSQGGGNQPQHF
-	TRBV7-2	TRBJ1-1	TRBD1	TGTGCCAGCACCAAGTCAGGGGGCTTTCTTTTGAACACTGAAGCTTTCTTT	CASTKSGGFLLNTEAFF
-	TRBV7-9	TRBJ2-3	-	TGTGCCAGCACCAATTGGATGGGGACAGATACGCAGTATTTT	CASTNWMGTDTQYF
-	TRBV30	TRBJ1-1	-	TGTGCCTGGAGTGTTAGCGGGGCTGAAGCTTTCTTT	CAWSVSGAEAFF
-	TRBV6-1	TRBJ1-2	-	TGTGCCAGCAGCGCCATGCGCGGCTACACCTTC	CASSAMRGYTF
-	TRBV19	TRBJ1-6	-	TGTGCCAGTAGTACGACAGTTTTCTCCTATAATTCACCCCTCCACTTT	CASSTTVFSYNSPLHF
-	TRBV6-1	TRBJ2-3	-	TGTGCCAGCAGTGAAGTGGCCACAGATACGCAGTATTTT	CASSEVATDTQYF
few	TRBV4-1	TRBJ1-5	-	TGCGCCAGCAGCCAAGAGGATGTCGGCTTCCACCAACAGCCCCAGCATTTT	CASSQEDVGFHQQPQHF
-	TRBV4-2	TRBJ2-5	-	TGTGCCAGCAGCCAAGGCCCTAAAGGGGCCCAGTACTTC	CASSQGPKGAQYF
-	TRBV5-1	TRBJ2-5	TRBD2	TGCGCCAGCAGCTCCCTTATAGCGGGGGGGCTGGAGACCCAGTACTTC	CASSSLIAGGLETQYF
-	TRBV27	TRBJ1-1	-	TGTGCCAGCAGTTTTAAGGGGGGGGGATGGAACACTGAAGCTTTCTTT	CASSFKGGGWNTEAFF
-	TRBV6-5	TRBJ1-6	-	TGTGCCAGCAGCCGAGGATCGGATTCACCCCTCCACTTT	CASSRGSDSPLHF
-	TRBV5-6	TRBJ1-6	-	TGTGCCAGCAGCTCAACAGTGACAGGTTTGAAGTCACCCCTCCACTTT	CASSSTVTGLKSPLHF
-	TRBV6-5	TRBJ2-7	-	TGTGCCAGCAGCGCCCTCCGGGGAGAATACGAGCAGTACTTC	CASSALRGEYEQYF
once	TRBV27	TRBJ2-7	TRBD1	TGTGCCAGCACTCGCTCCGGGACAGCTTCCTACGAGCAGTACTTC	CASTRSGTASYEQYF
-	TRBV7-9	TRBJ2-5	TRBD2	TGTGCCAGCAGCTTCTTACGGGGGGGCCAAGAGACCCAGTACTTC	CASSFLRGGQETQYF
-	TRBV15	TRBJ1-1	TRBD1	TGTGCCACCAGCAGTACCGGGACAGGGCCTGAAGCTTTCTTT	CATSSTGTGPEAFF
-	TRBV9	TRBJ1-4	TRBD1	TGTGCCAGCAGCCCCCGGACAGGGACTGAAAAACTGTTTTTT	CASSPRTGTEKLFF
-	TRBV19	TRBJ2-5	-	TGTGCCAGTAGTATAACTGGGGCCTACCAAGAGACCCAGTACTTC	CASSITGAYQETQYF
-	TRBV4-3	TRBJ2-7	-	TGCGCCAGCAGCCAAGATGGAGGGTTCGAGCAGTACTTC	CASSQDGGFEQYF
-	TRBV19	TRBJ2-5	TRBD2	TGTGCCAGTAGTCCAGCGGGGGTGCAAGAGACCCAGTACTTC	CASSPAGVQETQYF
-	TRBV9	TRBJ1-1	TRBD1	TGTGCCAGCAGAAGAGGGACAGATGGCTTAAACACTGAAGCTTTCTTT	CASRRGTDGLNTEAFF
-	TRBV19	TRBJ2-1	-	TGTGCCTCCACCGGGGGGCAGCTTCCAGGCAATGAGCAGTTCTTC	CASTGGQLPGNEQFF
-	TRBV9	TRBJ2-7	-	TGTGCCAGCAGCGTAGGGACGGAGGCCTTCTACGAGCAGTACTTC	CASSVGTEAFYEQYF
-	TRBV6-5	TRBJ2-3	-	TGTGCCAGCAGTCGGACTAGCACAGATACGCAGTATTTT	CASSRTSTDTQYF
-	TRBV7-9	TRBJ2-5	-	TGTGCCAGCAGCTTAGCGGCTAGCCGGGAGACCCAGTACTTC	CASSLAASRETQYF
-	TRBV30	TRBJ2-1	TRBD2	TGTGCCTGGAGTGTAGTTCTAGCGGGTGGCAATGAGCAGTTCTTC	CAWSVVLAGGNEQFF
-	TRBV7-2	TRBJ2-5	TRBD1	TGTGCCAGCAGCAAGCGTACCTCGGGACAGCAATTCCAAGAGACCCAGTACTTC	CASSKRTSGQQFQETQYF
-	TRBV18	TRBJ2-7	TRBD2	TGTGCCAGCTCACTCGGGGGGGATATTTCCTACGAGCAGTACTTC	CASSLGGDISYEQYF
-	TRBV6-6	TRBJ1-1	-	TGTGCCAGCAGTTACGTACAGGGTCGGGCTTTCTTT	CASSYVQGRAFF
-	TRBV6-6	TRBJ2-1	-	TGTGCCAGCAGTTACTCACGGGGGGCCCCCTATGAGCAGTTCTTC	CASSYSRGAPYEQFF
-	TRBV7-8	TRBJ1-1	TRBD1	TGTGCCAGCAGCAACCTCTTGACAGGGAGTGGCACTGAAGCTTTCTTT	CASSNLLTGSGTEAFF
-	TRBV7-9	TRBJ2-3	-	TGTGCCAGCAGCTCAGGGATTCCCACAGATACGCAGTATTTT	CASSSGIPTDTQYF
-	TRBV30	TRBJ2-2	TRBD2	TGTGCCTTTCGGCCACTAGCGGTAAACGGGGAGCTGTTTTTT	CAFRPLAVNGELFF
-	TRBV30	TRBJ2-3	-	TGTGCCTGGAGGCGGGGGCGCACAGATACGCAGTATTTT	CAWRRGRTDTQYF
-	TRBV7-8	TRBJ2-1	TRBD2	TGTGCCAGCAGCCTCCAGACTAGCGGGGGTAAGAAGCAGTTCTTC	CASSLQTSGGKKQFF
once	TRBV7-2	TRBJ2-3	-	TGTGCCAGCAGTATCACCGGGACTCGCACTAGCACAGATACGCAGTATTTT	CASSITGTRTSTDTQYF
-	TRBV7-9	TRBJ2-2	-	TGTGCCAGCAGCTTATACGGAGAGCTGTTTTTT	CASSLYGELFF
-	TRBV6-1	TRBJ2-7	-	TGTGCCAGCAGTGAATCGGTCAGGGGTAACGAGCAGTACTTC	CASSESVRGNEQYF
once	TRBV5-8	TRBJ1-6	TRBD1	TGTGCCAGCAGCTTGACAAGGGACAGGTTTGATAATTCACCCCTCCACTTT	CASSLTRDRFDNSPLHF
few	TRBV30	TRBJ1-3	-	TGTGCCTGGAGTGCGCCCCCAGGAAACACCATATATTTT	CAWSAPPGNTIYF
-	TRBV4-1	TRBJ2-2	-	TGCGCCAGCAGCAACGTTCGGGGTATCCTCACCGGGGAGCTGTTTTTT	CASSNVRGILTGELFF
once	TRBV2	TRBJ2-5	-	TGTGCCAGCAGCCAGACCGAGCGAGGGACCCAGTACTTC	CASSQTERGTQYF
-	TRBV10-2	TRBJ1-1	-	TGCGCCAGCAGTGAGACGGTCATCGAAGCTTTCTTT	CASSETVIEAFF
few	TRBV7-2	TRBJ2-5	-	TGTGCCAGCAGCTTAGTACAGGGTCGGAAGACCCAGTACTTC	CASSLVQGRKTQYF
-	TRBV6-5	TRBJ1-2	TRBD1	TGTGCCAGCAGTTACGGACCCCGGGACAGGACACACTTC	CASSYGPRDRTHF
-	TRBV9	TRBJ1-6	-	TGTGCCAGCAGCGTAGAAGGGGGATCACCCCTCCACTTT	CASSVEGGSPLHF
-	TRBV7-8	TRBJ2-2	-	TGTGCCAGCAGCCCTAGACTCGGAGGGGCCGGGGAGCTGTTTTTT	CASSPRLGGAGELFF